The T cell receptor beta chain described here comes from a study of blood T cells in healthy people across ages. Primers used in a second PCR of roughly 7 to 12 cycles were a sample-barcoded 5' primer and a J-beta primer mix. TCRdb reprocessed the 5' RACE reads with MiXCR, giving one entry per CDR3 protein. The repertoire includes approximately 800,000 distinct CDR3 sequences, roughly 56% of them detected once, and around a quarter sits in the top ten. Investigators took about 10 milliliters of peripheral blood from every donor. Isolation of PBMCs gave at least 7 million cells per sample. Study findings and constraints: Changes seen in expanded clonotypes were possibly confounded by donor CMV status left unknown. Donors of long life had a larger count of naive CD4+ cells and greater diversity than aged donors.

As to this clonotype: Antigen specificity is unknown.

The CDR3 spans 18 residues. Trimming cost V 0 bases and J 7 bases, with 25 bases left between them. The germline V gene encodes CDR1 DFQATT and CDR2 SNEGSKA (reference sequence). The genes are TRBV20-1 and TRBJ2-1; perhaps TRBD2 as D (5 bases). Sequenced material: blood. The sequence derives from a man aged 35 to 55 in good health. The CDR3 region has the DNA TGCAGTGCTAGAGATTTAGTCGAGGTTTCTGCCCGACTAAATGAGCAGTTCTTC. It codes for CSARDLVEVSARLNEQFF.